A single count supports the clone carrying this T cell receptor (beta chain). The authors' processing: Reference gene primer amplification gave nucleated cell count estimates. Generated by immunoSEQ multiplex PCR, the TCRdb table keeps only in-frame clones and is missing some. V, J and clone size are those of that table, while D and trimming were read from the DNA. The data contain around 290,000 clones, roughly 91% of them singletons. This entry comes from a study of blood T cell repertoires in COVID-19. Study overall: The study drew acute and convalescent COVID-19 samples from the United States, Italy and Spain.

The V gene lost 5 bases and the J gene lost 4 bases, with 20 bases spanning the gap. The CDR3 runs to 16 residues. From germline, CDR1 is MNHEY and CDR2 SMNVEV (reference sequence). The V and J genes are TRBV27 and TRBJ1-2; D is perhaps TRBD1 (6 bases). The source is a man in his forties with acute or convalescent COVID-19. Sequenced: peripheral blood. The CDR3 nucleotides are TGTGCCAGCAGTCCACATACAGGGAAAAGGGTCTATGGCTACACCTTC. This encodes CASSPHTGKRVYGYTF.